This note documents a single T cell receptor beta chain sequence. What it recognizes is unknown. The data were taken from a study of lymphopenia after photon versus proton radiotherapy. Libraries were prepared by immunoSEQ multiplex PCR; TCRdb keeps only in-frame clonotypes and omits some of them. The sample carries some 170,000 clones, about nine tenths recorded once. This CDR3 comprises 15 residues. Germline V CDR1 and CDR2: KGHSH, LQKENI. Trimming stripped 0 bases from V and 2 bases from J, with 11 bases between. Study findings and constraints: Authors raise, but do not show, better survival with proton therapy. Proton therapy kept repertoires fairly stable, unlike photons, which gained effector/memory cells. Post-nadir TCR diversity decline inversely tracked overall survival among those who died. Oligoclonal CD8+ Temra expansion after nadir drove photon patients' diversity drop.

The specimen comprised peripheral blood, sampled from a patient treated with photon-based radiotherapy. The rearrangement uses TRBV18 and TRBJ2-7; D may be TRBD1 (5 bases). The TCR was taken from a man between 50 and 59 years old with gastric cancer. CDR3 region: CASSPPDSPTYEQYF. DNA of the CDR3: TGTGCCAGCTCACCACCTGACAGCCCCACCTACGAGCAGTACTTC.